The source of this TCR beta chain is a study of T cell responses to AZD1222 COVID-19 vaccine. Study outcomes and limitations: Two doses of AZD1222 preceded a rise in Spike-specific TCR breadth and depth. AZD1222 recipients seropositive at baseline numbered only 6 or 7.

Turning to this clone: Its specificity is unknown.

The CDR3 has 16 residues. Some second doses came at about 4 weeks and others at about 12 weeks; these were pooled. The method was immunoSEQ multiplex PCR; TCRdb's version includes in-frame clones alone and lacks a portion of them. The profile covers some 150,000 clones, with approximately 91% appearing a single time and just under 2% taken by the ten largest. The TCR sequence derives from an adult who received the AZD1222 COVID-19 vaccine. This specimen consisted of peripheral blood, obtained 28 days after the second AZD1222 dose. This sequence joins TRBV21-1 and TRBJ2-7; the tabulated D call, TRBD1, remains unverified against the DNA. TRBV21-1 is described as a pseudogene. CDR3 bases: TGTGCCAGCAGCAAAGCTCACCCCGACAGAACCTACGAGCAGTACTTC. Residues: CASSKAHPDRTYEQYF.